This T cell receptor (beta chain) was documented in a study of TIL therapy for anti-PD-1-resistant metastatic lung cancer. Study background: By whole-exome sequencing, median non-synonymous tumor mutation burden was roughly 1.6 mutations per megabase.

Regarding time point: pre-treatment sample, taken before nivolumab and TIL therapy. The libraries were made with immunoSEQ v3. Profiled with immunoSEQ multiplex PCR; TCRdb holds only in-frame clones, not every one. The table shows about 50,000 clones, with 80% to 90% occurring only once. This CDR3 is 15 amino acids long. The germline gives CDR1 SNHLY, CDR2 FYNNEI. Trimming took 4 bases from V and 4 from J; bases not matched to a gene: 9. The sequence came from a person aged 25 to 80 with non-small cell lung cancer. The sample in question was blood, obtained at baseline. V usage is TRBV2 and J usage is TRBJ2-5; 7 bases agree with TRBD2. CDR3 bases: TGTGCCAGCAGTGTCCCCGCTAGCGGAGCAGAGACCCAGTACTTC. This gives the protein CASSVPASGAETQYF.